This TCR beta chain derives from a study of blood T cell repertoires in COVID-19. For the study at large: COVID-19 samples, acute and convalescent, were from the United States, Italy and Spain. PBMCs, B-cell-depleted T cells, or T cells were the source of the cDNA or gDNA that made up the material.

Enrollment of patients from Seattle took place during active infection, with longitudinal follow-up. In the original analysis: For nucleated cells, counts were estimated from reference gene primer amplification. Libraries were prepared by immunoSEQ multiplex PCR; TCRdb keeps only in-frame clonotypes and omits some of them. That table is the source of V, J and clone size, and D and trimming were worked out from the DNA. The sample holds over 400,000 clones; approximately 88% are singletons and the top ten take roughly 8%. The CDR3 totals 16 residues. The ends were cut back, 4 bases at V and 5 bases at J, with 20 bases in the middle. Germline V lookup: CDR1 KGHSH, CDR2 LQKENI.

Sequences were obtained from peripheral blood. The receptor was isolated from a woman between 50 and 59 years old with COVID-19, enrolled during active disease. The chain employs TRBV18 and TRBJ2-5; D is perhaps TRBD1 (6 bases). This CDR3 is CASSHRAPPSGETQYF. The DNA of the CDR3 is TGTGCCAGCTCACACAGGGCCCCCCCATCGGGGGAGACCCAGTACTTC.